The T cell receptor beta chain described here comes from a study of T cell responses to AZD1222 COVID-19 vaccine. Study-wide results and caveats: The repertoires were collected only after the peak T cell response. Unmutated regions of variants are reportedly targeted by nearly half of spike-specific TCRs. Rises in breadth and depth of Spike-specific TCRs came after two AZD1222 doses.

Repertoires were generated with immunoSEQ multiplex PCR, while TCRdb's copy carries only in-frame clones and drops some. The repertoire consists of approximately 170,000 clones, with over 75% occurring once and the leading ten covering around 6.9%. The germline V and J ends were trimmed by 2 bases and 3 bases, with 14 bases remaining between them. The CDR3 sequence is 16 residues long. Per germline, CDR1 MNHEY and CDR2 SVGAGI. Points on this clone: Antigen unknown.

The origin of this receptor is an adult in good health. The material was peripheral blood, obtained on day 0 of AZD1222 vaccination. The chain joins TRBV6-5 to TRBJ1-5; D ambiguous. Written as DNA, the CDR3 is TGTGCCAGCAGTTACCGGACCCCGAAACCCAATCAGCCCCAGCATTTT. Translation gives CASSYRTPKPNQPQHF.